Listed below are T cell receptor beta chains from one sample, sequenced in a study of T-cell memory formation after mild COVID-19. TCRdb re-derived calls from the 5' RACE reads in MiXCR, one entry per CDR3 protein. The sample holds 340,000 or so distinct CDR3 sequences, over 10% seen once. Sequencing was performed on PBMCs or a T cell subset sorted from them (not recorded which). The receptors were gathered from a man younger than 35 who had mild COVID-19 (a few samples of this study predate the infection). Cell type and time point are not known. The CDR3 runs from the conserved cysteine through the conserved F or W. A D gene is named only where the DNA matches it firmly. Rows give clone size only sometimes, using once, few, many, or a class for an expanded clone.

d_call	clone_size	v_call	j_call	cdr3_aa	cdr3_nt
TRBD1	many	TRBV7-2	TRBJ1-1	CASSLGQGQITEAFF	TGTGCCAGCAGCTTAGGACAGGGGCAGATCACTGAAGCTTTCTTT
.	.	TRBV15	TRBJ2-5	CATSRVRDGETQYF	TGTGCCACCAGCAGAGTCAGGGATGGAGAGACCCAGTACTTC
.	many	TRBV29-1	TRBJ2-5	CSDQETQYF	TGCAGCGACCAAGAGACCCAGTACTTC
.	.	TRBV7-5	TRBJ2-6	CISVPEATHAGVGANVLTF	.
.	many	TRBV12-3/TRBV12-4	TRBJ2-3	CASELYAGSDTQYF	TGTGCCAGCGAGTTATACGCGGGGTCAGATACGCAGTATTTT
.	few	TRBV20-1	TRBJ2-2	CSARDGGRFNTGELFF	TGCAGTGCTAGAGATGGAGGAAGGTTCAACACCGGGGAGCTGTTTTTT
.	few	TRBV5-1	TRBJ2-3	CASSLAEGLGDTQYF	TGCGCCAGCAGCTTGGCCGAGGGGCTTGGGGATACGCAGTATTTT
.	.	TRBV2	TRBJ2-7	CASSVWTNPGEQYF	TGTGCCAGCAGTGTTTGGACGAACCCGGGCGAGCAGTACTTC
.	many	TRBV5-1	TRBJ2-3	CASSFSVDTDTQYF	TGCGCCAGCAGCTTCTCGGTGGACACAGATACGCAGTATTTT
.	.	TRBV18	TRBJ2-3	CASSPGATRTDTQYF	TGTGCCAGCTCACCAGGAGCCACTCGCACAGATACGCAGTATTTT
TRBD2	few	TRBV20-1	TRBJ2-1	CSASSGGANEQFF	TGCAGTGCTAGTAGCGGGGGGGCCAATGAGCAGTTCTTC
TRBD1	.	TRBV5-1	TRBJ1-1	CASQGTGRSDTEAFF	TGCGCCAGCCAAGGGACAGGGAGGAGCGACACTGAAGCTTTCTTT
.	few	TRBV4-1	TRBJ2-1	CAWRRAWNEQFF	TGCGCCTGGCGGAGGGCGTGGAATGAGCAGTTCTTC
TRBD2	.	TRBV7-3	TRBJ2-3	CASSPSPGGLRPQYF	TGTGCCAGCAGCCCGTCCCCGGGGGGGCTTCGGCCGCAGTATTTT
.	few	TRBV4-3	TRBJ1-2	CASSQDMGVYGYTF	TGCGCCAGCAGCCAAGATATGGGGGTATATGGCTACACCTTC
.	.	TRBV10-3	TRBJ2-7	CAISETRGTSYEQYF	TGTGCCATCAGTGAAACGAGGGGAACCTCCTACGAGCAGTACTTC
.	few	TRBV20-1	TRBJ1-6	CSARDSIGGGSYNSPLHF	TGCAGTGCTAGAGATTCTATAGGGGGTGGCTCCTATAATTCACCCCTCCACTTT
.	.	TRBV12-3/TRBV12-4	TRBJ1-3	CASSYRFSGNTIYF	TGTGCCAGCAGCTACAGGTTCTCTGGAAACACCATATATTTT
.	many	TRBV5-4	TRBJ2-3	CASSFRLNRGTDTQYF	TGTGCCAGCAGCTTTCGACTAAACAGGGGCACAGATACGCAGTATTTT
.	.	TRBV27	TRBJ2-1	CASTPGDEQFF	TGTGCCAGCACTCCGGGGGATGAGCAGTTCTTC
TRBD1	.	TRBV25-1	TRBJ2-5	CASRRGQKETQYF	TGTGCCAGCAGGAGGGGACAGAAAGAGACCCAGTACTTC
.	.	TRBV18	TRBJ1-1	CASSPRAGTEAFF	TGTGCCAGCTCACCCAGGGCTGGCACTGAAGCTTTCTTT
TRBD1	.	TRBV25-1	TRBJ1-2	CASSQPGTDYGYTF	TGTGCCAGCAGCCAGCCCGGGACAGACTATGGCTACACCTTC
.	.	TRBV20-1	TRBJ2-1	CSARDFTQGGFNEQFF	TGCAGTGCTAGAGATTTCACCCAGGGAGGTTTCAATGAGCAGTTCTTC
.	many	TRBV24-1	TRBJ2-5	CATSDLDSQETQYF	TGTGCCACCAGTGACCTGGACAGTCAAGAGACCCAGTACTTC
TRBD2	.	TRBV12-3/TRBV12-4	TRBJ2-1	CASSARLAGPPNEQFF	TGTGCCAGCAGTGCCCGTCTAGCGGGACCCCCCAATGAGCAGTTCTTC
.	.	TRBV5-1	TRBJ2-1	CASSSGAPSYNEQFF	TGCGCCAGCAGCTCAGGGGCCCCTTCCTACAATGAGCAGTTCTTC
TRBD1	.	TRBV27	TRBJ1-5	CASSLYRTGANQPQHF	TGTGCCAGCAGTTTATATAGGACAGGGGCAAATCAGCCCCAGCATTTT
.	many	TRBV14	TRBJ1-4	CASSQEWASNEKLFF	TGTGCCAGCAGCCAAGAATGGGCTTCTAATGAAAAACTGTTTTTT
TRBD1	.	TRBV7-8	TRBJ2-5	CASNDRAETQYF	TGTGCCAGCAACGACAGGGCCGAGACCCAGTACTTC
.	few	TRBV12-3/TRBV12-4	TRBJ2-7	CASSSDGYEQYF	TGTGCCAGCAGTTCGGACGGCTACGAGCAGTACTTC
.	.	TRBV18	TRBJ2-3	CASSPLGVTIGDTQYF	TGTGCCAGCTCACCCCTCGGCGTTACCATCGGCGATACGCAGTATTTT
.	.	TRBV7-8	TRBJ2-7	CASTVSPGLSTYEQYF	TGTGCCAGCACCGTTTCCCCGGGACTTAGTACCTACGAGCAGTACTTC
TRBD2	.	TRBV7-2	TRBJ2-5	CASSLVSGDGETQYF	TGTGCCAGCAGCTTAGTTAGCGGGGACGGAGAGACCCAGTACTTC
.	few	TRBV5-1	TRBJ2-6	CASSLQPSGANVLTF	TGCGCCAGCAGCTTACAGCCTTCTGGGGCCAACGTCCTGACTTTC
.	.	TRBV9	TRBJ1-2	CASNRDTNYGYTF	TGTGCCAGCAACAGGGACACGAACTATGGCTACACCTTC
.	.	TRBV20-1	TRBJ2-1	CSAPLSRSYNEQFF	TGCAGTGCTCCCCTTTCCCGCTCCTACAATGAGCAGTTCTTC
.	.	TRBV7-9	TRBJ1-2	CASSLAQGLGYTF	TGTGCCAGCAGCTTAGCACAGGGACTTGGCTACACCTTC
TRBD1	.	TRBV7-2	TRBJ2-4	CASSWDRTFGVAKNIQYF	TGTGCCAGCAGCTGGGACAGGACTTTTGGTGTAGCCAAAAACATTCAGTACTTC
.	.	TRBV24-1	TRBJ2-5	CATSDLFQQETQYF	TGTGCCACCAGTGATTTGTTTCAGCAAGAGACCCAGTACTTC
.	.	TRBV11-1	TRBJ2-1	CASIQAGGTNEQFF	TGTGCCAGCATCCAGGCAGGTGGGACGAATGAGCAGTTCTTC
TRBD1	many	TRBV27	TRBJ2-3	CASSFTGVADTQYF	TGTGCCAGCAGTTTTACAGGGGTTGCAGATACGCAGTATTTT
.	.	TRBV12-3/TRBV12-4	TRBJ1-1	CASSLTNTEAFF	TGTGCCAGCAGTTTAACAAACACTGAAGCTTTCTTT
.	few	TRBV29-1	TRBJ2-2	CSVEPTAGAGTGELFF	TGCAGCGTTGAACCAACGGCGGGCGCTGGGACCGGGGAGCTGTTTTTT
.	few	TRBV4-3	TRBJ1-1	CASSQAISISRPQAFF	TGCGCCAGCAGCCAAGCTATCTCAATCTCTCGTCCCCAAGCTTTCTTT
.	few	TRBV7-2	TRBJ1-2	CASSAEGYGYTF	TGTGCCAGCAGCGCCGAGGGGTATGGCTACACCTTC
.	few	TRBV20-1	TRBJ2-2	CSARENTGELFF	TGCAGTGCTAGAGAGAACACCGGGGAGCTGTTTTTT
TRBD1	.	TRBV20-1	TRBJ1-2	CSAREGTALYGYTF	TGCAGTGCTAGAGAGGGGACAGCACTCTATGGCTACACCTTC
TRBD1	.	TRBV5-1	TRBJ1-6	CASREQGGDSPLHF	TGCGCCAGCAGGGAACAGGGGGGTGATTCACCCCTCCACTTT
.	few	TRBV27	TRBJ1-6	CASSLWNSPLHF	TGTGCCAGCAGTTTATGGAATTCACCCCTCCACTTT
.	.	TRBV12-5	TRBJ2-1	CASGLLPNSYNEQFF	TGTGCTAGTGGTTTGTTGCCAAACTCCTACAATGAGCAGTTCTTC
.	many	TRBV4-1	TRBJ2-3	CASSPRYVSTDTQYF	TGCGCCAGCAGCCCAAGATACGTAAGCACAGATACGCAGTATTTT
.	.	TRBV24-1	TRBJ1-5	CATSERNQPQHF	TGTGCCACCAGTGAGAGAAATCAGCCCCAGCATTTT
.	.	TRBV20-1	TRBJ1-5	CSARVDSRNQPQHF	TGCAGTGCTAGAGTGGACAGCCGCAATCAGCCCCAGCATTTT
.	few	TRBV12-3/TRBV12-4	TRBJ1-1	CASSTESRAFF	TGTGCCAGCAGTACGGAGAGCCGAGCTTTCTTT
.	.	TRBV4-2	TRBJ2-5	CASSPARANQETQYF	TGTGCCAGCAGCCCGGCCCGGGCTAACCAAGAGACCCAGTACTTC
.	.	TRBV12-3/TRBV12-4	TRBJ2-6	CASSFAGGGANVLTF	TGTGCCAGCAGTTTCGCTGGGGGTGGGGCCAACGTCCTGACTTTC
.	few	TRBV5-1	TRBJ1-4	CASSLESVNEKLFF	TGCGCCAGCAGCTTGGAGTCAGTAAATGAAAAACTGTTTTTT
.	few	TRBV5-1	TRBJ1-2	CASSPLHPGNYGYTF	TGCGCCAGCAGCCCCCTACACCCAGGGAACTATGGCTACACCTTC
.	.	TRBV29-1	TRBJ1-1	CSAFRHRKNTEAFF	TGCAGCGCGTTCCGTCATCGGAAAAACACTGAAGCTTTCTTT